These T cell receptor beta chains were read from a single sample in a study of blood T cell repertoires in COVID-19. Some clones are missing from TCRdb's copy, which holds only in-frame ones; the method was immunoSEQ multiplex PCR. The sample shows some 150,000 clones, under 90% of them seen only once. Material for sequencing was peripheral blood. Receptor source: an older woman with active or convalescent COVID-19. The CDR3 runs from the conserved cysteine through the conserved F or W.

cdr3_aa: CASSQRTKTGKLLYGYTF
j_call: TRBJ1-2
v_call: TRBV3-1/TRBV3-2

cdr3_aa: CASSFNRGTLGYTF
j_call: TRBJ1-2
v_call: TRBV28

cdr3_aa: CASSLGGTPNGYTF
j_call: TRBJ1-2
v_call: TRBV7-9

cdr3_aa: CSVEYRVGGYTF
j_call: TRBJ1-2
v_call: TRBV29-1

cdr3_aa: CASSNGAGGLTDTQYF
j_call: TRBJ2-3
v_call: TRBV3-1/TRBV3-2

cdr3_aa: CASGNTGRTGNTIYF
j_call: TRBJ1-3
v_call: TRBV10-2

cdr3_aa: CASTSEVAGGRAGELFF
j_call: TRBJ2-2
v_call: TRBV11-3

cdr3_aa: CASSLRGRGEQFF
j_call: TRBJ2-1
v_call: TRBV7-2

cdr3_aa: CATSTGTGGLYEQYF
j_call: TRBJ2-7
v_call: TRBV24-1

cdr3_aa: CASSPGRVYNEKLFF
j_call: TRBJ1-4
v_call: TRBV19

cdr3_aa: CASSLHGKGYTQYF
j_call: TRBJ2-3
v_call: TRBV5-6

cdr3_aa: CASSLMTGRVGNTIYF
j_call: TRBJ1-3
v_call: TRBV5-1

cdr3_aa: CASIWVLAEYQETQYF
j_call: TRBJ2-5
v_call: TRBV10-1

cdr3_aa: CAIKRGGEQFF
j_call: TRBJ2-1
v_call: TRBV10-3

cdr3_aa: CASSQESQGRNSPLHF
j_call: TRBJ1-6
v_call: TRBV14

cdr3_aa: CASSQAGTSGGVWNEQFF
j_call: TRBJ2-1
v_call: TRBV4-1

cdr3_aa: CASSTGQGNTEAFF
j_call: TRBJ1-1
v_call: TRBV5-1

cdr3_aa: CASSSGEWNEKLFF
j_call: TRBJ1-4
v_call: TRBV6-2/TRBV6-3

cdr3_aa: CASRIYPGLAGPSEQYF
j_call: TRBJ2-7
v_call: TRBV27

cdr3_aa: CASSFLLTDTQYF
j_call: TRBJ2-3
v_call: TRBV14

cdr3_aa: CASSYTSGSIISGAYEQYF
j_call: TRBJ2-7
v_call: TRBV28

cdr3_aa: CASSLAVADHGELFF
j_call: TRBJ2-2
v_call: TRBV7-2

cdr3_aa: CASSRGQGDNGYTF
j_call: TRBJ1-2
v_call: TRBV6-4

cdr3_aa: CASSVGQGQQETQYF
j_call: TRBJ2-5
v_call: TRBV9

cdr3_aa: CASSYTRGWEKLFF
j_call: TRBJ1-4
v_call: TRBV11-2

cdr3_aa: CASSLTSQEGYGYTF
j_call: TRBJ1-2
v_call: TRBV18

cdr3_aa: CASSLVGGRSTDTQYF
j_call: TRBJ2-3
v_call: TRBV7-6

cdr3_aa: CASSIPIGVNYGYTF
j_call: TRBJ1-2
v_call: TRBV19

cdr3_aa: CASNYGSGANTGELFF
j_call: TRBJ2-2
v_call: TRBV5-1

cdr3_aa: CASSPVASGPQETQYF
j_call: TRBJ2-5
v_call: TRBV5-1

cdr3_aa: CASSLLSGTYEQYF
j_call: TRBJ2-7
v_call: TRBV4-1

cdr3_aa: CASSTAKNTEAFF
j_call: TRBJ1-1
v_call: TRBV28

cdr3_aa: CASSLENLGTQYF
j_call: TRBJ2-3
v_call: TRBV7-3

cdr3_aa: CASGMTGVTEAFF
j_call: TRBJ1-1
v_call: TRBV2

cdr3_aa: CASSSGQLSVTEAFF
j_call: TRBJ1-1
v_call: TRBV6-2/TRBV6-3

cdr3_aa: CASSLKASGNGGEQYF
j_call: TRBJ2-7
v_call: TRBV5-4

cdr3_aa: CASSWGQGGGDEQFF
j_call: TRBJ2-1
v_call: TRBV5-1

cdr3_aa: CASSFSYGYTF
j_call: TRBJ1-2
v_call: TRBV12-3/TRBV12-4

cdr3_aa: CASRSGLAARQETQYF
j_call: TRBJ2-5
v_call: TRBV28

cdr3_aa: CASSLQAGGYEQYF
j_call: TRBJ2-7
v_call: TRBV7-6

cdr3_aa: CASSLGQGGQPQHF
j_call: TRBJ1-5
v_call: TRBV28

cdr3_aa: CASSLKQGSFYGYTF
j_call: TRBJ1-2
v_call: TRBV5-6

cdr3_aa: CASSGRAQYEQYF
j_call: TRBJ2-7
v_call: TRBV28

cdr3_aa: CASSYDRSIYGYTF
j_call: TRBJ1-2
v_call: TRBV28

cdr3_aa: CASSVTGRWETQYF
j_call: TRBJ2-5
v_call: TRBV5-1

cdr3_aa: CSVERQGAVGYTF
j_call: TRBJ1-2
v_call: TRBV29-1

cdr3_aa: CASSLVWAGASNQPQHF
j_call: TRBJ1-5
v_call: TRBV27

cdr3_aa: CATSDSGDGTDTQYF
j_call: TRBJ2-3
v_call: TRBV24-1